Listed here are 31 T cell receptor beta chains from one sample, sequenced in a study of early T cells in non-severe SARS-CoV-2 infection. A single record per CDR3 protein comes from TCRdb applying MiXCR to the 5' RACE reads. This sample has about 42,000 distinct CDR3 sequences, with around 6.9% found just once. Sequenced: whole blood. The source is an adult who was a healthcare worker with PCR-confirmed SARS-CoV-2 infection or an uninfected control (not recorded which).

This chain links TRBV6-5 with TRBJ2-4; D assignment may be TRBD1 or TRBD2 (5 bases each). V lost 4 bases, J lost 0 bases, and 10 bases lay in between. This CDR3 contains 15 residues. Germline V lookup: CDR1 MNHEY, CDR2 SVGAGI. CDR3 in amino acids: CASSSGGVAKNIQYF. For the CDR3, the DNA is TGTGCCAGCAGTTCTGGGGGAGTAGCCAAAAACATTCAGTACTTC.

Concerning this clonotype itself: A clone one base away is much larger, so this may be a read error. The CDR3 loop reads CTSSPNMETQYF. DNA for the CDR3: TGTACCAGCAGCCCCAACATGGAGACCCAGTACTTC. This chain connects TRBV3-1 to TRBJ2-5; no firm D call. CDR1 and CDR2 (germline): LGHDT, YNNKEL (reference sequence). CDR3 length equals 12 residues.

This clonotype was picked up a small number of times. This chain uses TRBV5-6 with TRBJ1-4; D perhaps matches TRBD1 (6 bases). V lost 2 bases, J lost 5 bases, and 22 bases lay in between. Germline V lookup: CDR1 SGHDT, CDR2 YYEEEE. The CDR3 contains 18 residues. CDR3 sequence reads: CASSFIVRGGQLNEKLFF. DNA of the CDR3: TGTGCCAGCAGCTTTATAGTACGGGGCGGACAGCTCAATGAAAAACTGTTTTTT.

The CDR3: CSADGTSSTDTQYF. CDR3 in DNA: TGCAGTGCCGACGGGACTAGCAGCACAGATACGCAGTATTTT. The genes are TRBV20-1 and TRBJ2-3, with 9 bases matching TRBD2. The CDR3 consists of 14 residues. From germline, CDR1 is DFQATT and CDR2 SNEGSKA (reference sequence). The V gene end was trimmed by 6 bases and the J gene end by 0 bases; junction bases not matched to a gene: 4.

This clonotype was recorded many times. This chain uses TRBV12-3 or TRBV12-4 with TRBJ1-4; D gene ambiguous. This CDR3 has 14 residues. Trimming took 3 bases from V and 3 from J, leaving 8 bases between them. CDR3 sequence: CASSFGQPNEKLFF. CDR3 coding DNA: TGTGCCAGCAGTTTTGGGCAGCCTAATGAAAAACTGTTTTTT.

This clonotype came up many times. The chain uses TRBV30 and TRBJ1-1; D unresolved. V lost 2 bases, J lost 1 base, and 5 bases lay in between. The CDR3 loop spans 12 amino acids. Germline V gene lookup returns CDR1 GTSNPN and CDR2 SVGIG (reference sequence). CDR3 region: CAWSPRNTEAFF. In DNA, the CDR3 is TGTGCCTGGAGTCCCAGGAACACTGAAGCTTTCTTT.

In this sample, this clonotype turned up many times. The rearrangement links TRBV19 to TRBJ2-1; the match to TRBD1 covers 8 bases. Germline assignment: CDR1 LNHDA and CDR2 SQIVND (reference sequence). V lost 7 bases and J lost 8; bases outside the gene matches: 4. The CDR3 extends over 12 amino acids. The CDR3: CASIDRGHEQFF. The CDR3 DNA is TGTGCCAGTATAGACAGGGGCCATGAGCAGTTCTTC.

A few counts support this clonotype. The CDR3 DNA reads as TGCGCCAGCAGTGAGTCGGCGGGGGGGATTAATGAGCAGTTCTTC. Its protein product is CASSESAGGINEQFF. The V call is TRBV10-1, the J call TRBJ2-1; 9 bases agree with TRBD2. V lost 0 bases and J lost 7; bases outside the gene matches: 4. Looked up from germline, CDR1 is WNHNN and CDR2 is SYGVQD (reference sequence). This CDR3 contains 15 residues.

The chain has TRBV7-6 and TRBJ2-6; no reliable D call. CDR1 SGHVS and CDR2 FNYEAQ come from the germline V gene. The CDR3 consists of 15 residues. The germline V and J ends were trimmed by 1 base and 0 bases, with 4 bases remaining between them. CDR3 sequence: CASSLGGSGANVLTF. CDR3 DNA sequence: TGTGCCAGCAGCTTAGGGGGCTCTGGGGCCAACGTCCTGACTTTC.

This clonotype was counted many times. This rearrangement joins TRBV13 to TRBJ2-1, with TRBD2 identical over 12 bases. V was clipped by 1 base and J by 4 bases; unmatched bases: 14. The CDR3 length is 20 residues. Looked up from germline, CDR1 is PRHDT and CDR2 is FYEKMQ (reference sequence). CDR3 sequence: CASSLAPHRASGGVYNEQFF. CDR3 nucleotides: TGTGCCAGCAGCTTAGCTCCCCACCGAGCTAGCGGGGGGGTGTACAATGAGCAGTTCTTC.

This chain links TRBV7-9 with TRBJ1-1, with a possible D match to TRBD1 (5 bases). The V end lost 4 bases, the J end lost 6 bases, and 9 bases lay between the germline ends. CDR1 SEHNR and CDR2 FQNEAQ come from the germline V gene (reference sequence). This CDR3 contains 12 residues. CDR3 nucleotides: TGTGCCAGCAGCTGGGACTTCGCTGAAGCTTTCTTT. It encodes CASSWDFAEAFF.

This clonotype was picked up many times. In DNA form, the CDR3 reads TGTGCCAGCAGTGGGGGACTAGCGGGGGATAATGAGCAGTTCTTC. Translation: CASSGGLAGDNEQFF. The rearrangement uses TRBV6-4 and TRBJ2-1; 14 bases match TRBD2. The CDR3 contains 15 residues. V was pared by 4 bases and J by 7 bases, with 3 bases of the junction left unmatched. Germline V gives CDR1 MRHNA, CDR2 SNTAGT.

The rearrangement links TRBV12-3 or TRBV12-4 to TRBJ2-5, with D possibly called TRBD1 or TRBD2 (5 bases each). The CDR3 is 14 residues long. V dropped 5 bases and J dropped 4 bases, with 14 bases sitting between them. DNA of the CDR3: TGTGCCAGCAGTACCGTTGGGGGTCTAGAGACCCAGTACTTC. Translated: CASSTVGGLETQYF.

CDR3 in amino acids: CASREDAGGYNEQFF. The CDR3 DNA follows: TGTGCCAGCAGGGAGGACGCGGGGGGCTACAATGAGCAGTTCTTC. This rearrangement joins TRBV6-2 or TRBV6-3 to TRBJ2-1; 8 bases are a match to TRBD2. V gave up 6 bases and J gave up 3 bases; unmatched junction bases: 7. The germline CDR1 and CDR2 sequences are MNHEY and SVGEGT. The CDR3 is 15 residues long.

V and J are TRBV7-6 and TRBJ1-3; D remains ambiguous. The CDR3 has 15 residues. Germline lookup yields CDR1 SGHVS and CDR2 FNYEAQ. The V and J ends lost 1 base and 0 bases respectively, with 7 bases between them. In DNA, the CDR3 is TGTGCCAGCAGCTTAGATAGCTTCTCTGGAAACACCATATATTTT. Translated: CASSLDSFSGNTIYF.

This clonotype has ten or more counts. V is TRBV7-8 and J is TRBJ2-7; 9 positions match TRBD1. With V trimmed by 5 bases and J by 5 bases, 7 bases remained unmatched. Germline V gene sequence: CDR1 SGHVS, CDR2 FQNEAQ. The CDR3 covers 14 residues. The CDR3 bases are TGTGCCAGCAGCCCTCGGACAGGGGTGCACGAGCAGTACTTC. This translates into CASSPRTGVHEQYF.

This clonotype was picked up a small number of times. The chain recombines TRBV24-1 with TRBJ2-7; 7 bases fit TRBD1. Trimming removed 6 bases from V and 2 bases from J; junction bases left unmatched: 9. CDR3 length: 15 amino acids. In germline, CDR1 is KGHDR, CDR2 SFDVKD. The CDR3 sequence is CATSPPGTVPYEQYF. CDR3 sequence (DNA): TGTGCCACCAGTCCCCCCGGGACAGTTCCCTACGAGCAGTACTTC.

This chain links TRBV10-2 with TRBJ1-1, with D unclear. Trimming stripped 4 bases from V and 5 bases from J, with 11 bases between. From germline, CDR1 is WSHSY and CDR2 SAAADI. There are 13 residues in the CDR3. The CDR3 protein is CASSVRGGTEAFF. The CDR3, as DNA: TGCGCCAGCAGTGTCCGGGGAGGTACTGAAGCTTTCTTT.

J is TRBJ1-5 and V is TRBV30, with D unresolved. The length of the CDR3 is 12 residues. Trimming cost V 4 bases and J 8 bases, with 12 bases left between them. Germline CDR1 is GTSNPN and CDR2 is SVGIG (reference sequence). The chain's CDR3 is CAWNKGREPQHF. CDR3 in DNA: TGTGCCTGGAATAAGGGTCGTGAGCCCCAGCATTTT. The full variable domain, in which reference TRBV30 and TRBJ1-5 provide the parts outside the CDR3, is SQTIHQWPATLVQPVGSPLSLECTVEGTSNPNLYWYRQAAGRGLQLLFYSVGIGQISSEVPQNLSASRPQDRQFILSSKKLLLSDSGFYLCAWNKGREPQHFGDGTRLSIL.

The CDR3 sequence is CASSSRQIQETQYF. CDR3 DNA sequence: TGTGCCAGCAGCTCCCGACAAATCCAAGAGACCCAGTACTTC. The chain is built from TRBV7-6 and TRBJ2-5; D remains ambiguous. Germline lookup yields CDR1 SGHVS and CDR2 FNYEAQ. The V and J ends lost 4 bases and 1 base respectively, with 10 bases between them. This CDR3 has 14 residues.

CDR3 sequence reads: CASSLQTTNEKLFF. The CDR3 coding sequence is TGTGCCAGCAGCCTACAGACAACTAATGAAAAACTGTTTTTT. The chain links TRBV2 to TRBJ1-4, with D unclear. CDR1 and CDR2 (germline): SNHLY, FYNNEI. The CDR3 runs to 14 residues. V lost 6 bases, J lost 0 bases, and 8 bases lay in between. The whole variable domain, filled in from reference TRBV2 and TRBJ1-4, reads EPEVTQTPSHQVTQMGQEVILRCVPISNHLYFYWYRQILGQKVEFLVSFYNNEISEKSEIFDDQFSVERPDGSNFTLKIRSTKLEDSAMYFCASSLQTTNEKLFFGSGTQLSVL.

This clonotype has at least ten counts. The chain uses TRBV6-5 and TRBJ1-6; TRBD1 agrees at 7 bases. The CDR3 contains 17 residues. The junction had 3 bases not matched to a gene; V was cut back by 1 base and J by 0 bases. Looked up from germline, CDR1 is MNHEY and CDR2 is SVGAGI. CDR3 protein: CASSYWDSDSYNSPLHF. As DNA, the CDR3 is TGTGCCAGCAGTTACTGGGACAGCGACTCCTATAATTCACCCCTCCACTTT.

This sequence joins TRBV10-3 and TRBJ2-5, with D hard to call. The CDR3 loop spans 12 amino acids. The V end lost 6 bases, the J end lost 5 bases, and 10 bases lay between the germline ends. CDR1 is ENHRY, CDR2 SYGVKD, per germline. CDR3 residues: CAIRDRRETQYF. The DNA for the CDR3 is TGTGCCATCAGGGACCGCAGGGAGACCCAGTACTTC.

The CDR3 coding sequence is TGTGCCAGCAGTTTACTAGCGGGGGGAGATACGCAGTATTTT. This sequence encodes CASSLLAGGDTQYF. This chain links TRBV12-3 or TRBV12-4 with TRBJ2-3; TRBD2 matches at 11 bases. Unmatched junction bases numbered 0, after V lost 2 bases and J lost 5 bases. The CDR3 covers 14 residues.

This clonotype showed up many times. The J gene is TRBJ1-5, the V gene TRBV5-5; D gene uncertain. CDR3 size: 15 residues. Trimming took off 1 base at V and 2 bases at J, with 10 bases between the two ends. Germline V gene lookup returns CDR1 SGHKS and CDR2 YYEKEE (reference sequence). The CDR3 sequence is CASSLQWGGNQPQHF. The CDR3 region has the DNA TGTGCCAGCAGCTTGCAGTGGGGAGGCAATCAGCCCCAGCATTTT.

This clonotype was observed a few times. This chain joins TRBV6-2 or TRBV6-3 and TRBJ2-1; 10 bases fit TRBD2. V dropped 3 bases and J dropped 3; count of bases not matched to a gene: 5. Germline V gene data show CDR1 as MNHEY and CDR2 as SVGEGT. The CDR3 spans 16 residues. CDR3 nucleotide sequence: TGTGCCAGCAGTTATGTGAGACTAGCGGGCTACAATGAGCAGTTCTTC. Protein: CASSYVRLAGYNEQFF.

The table lists this clonotype with a few counts. The V call is TRBV7-9, the J call TRBJ1-3; a possible D gene is TRBD1 (6 bases). The CDR3 loop spans 16 amino acids. Germline-derived CDR1 and CDR2 are SEHNR and FQNEAQ (reference sequence). V lost 5 bases, J lost 0 bases, and 14 bases lay in between. Written as DNA, the CDR3 is TGTGCCAGCAGCCCCGGGACAACCGACTCTGGAAACACCATATATTTT. It is translated as CASSPGTTDSGNTIYF.

This clonotype was seen only a few times. This rearrangement joins TRBV5-1 to TRBJ2-1; D is possibly TRBD1 (5 bases). The CDR3 contains 15 residues. Germline CDR1 and CDR2: SGHRS and YFSETQ. V dropped 0 bases and J dropped 4 bases, with 11 bases sitting between them. CDR3 sequence: CASSLAAGLYNEQFF. In DNA, the CDR3 is TGCGCCAGCAGCTTGGCGGCAGGGCTATACAATGAGCAGTTCTTC.

This clonotype was recorded a few times. The chain carries TRBV25-1 and TRBJ2-7, with D uncertain. Between the trimmed V and J ends, which lost 2 bases and 6 bases, there was a span of 14 bases. This CDR3 is 14 amino acids long. The germline V gene encodes CDR1 MGHDK and CDR2 SYGVNS. The chain's CDR3 is CASSESWGTREQYF. The CDR3 DNA is TGTGCCAGCAGTGAAAGTTGGGGTACACGCGAGCAGTACTTC.

By share, this clonotype counts as medium-sized. J is TRBJ1-1 and V is TRBV29-1; tentative D call: TRBD1 (5 bases). The V end lost 7 bases, the J end lost 3 bases, and 12 bases lay between the germline ends. This CDR3 has 12 residues. CDR1 and CDR2 from the germline V gene are SQVTM and ANQGSEA. CDR3 residues: CSGHKGDTEAFF. Written as DNA, the CDR3 is TGCAGCGGTCATAAAGGGGACACTGAAGCTTTCTTT.

This clonotype was detected ten times or more. This sequence joins TRBV5-4 and TRBJ2-3; 8 nucleotides match TRBD2. This CDR3 comprises 15 residues. Germline lookup yields CDR1 SGHNT and CDR2 YYREEE (reference sequence). V trimming: 1 base; J trimming: 1 base; junction bases outside the gene matches: 2. CDR3 in DNA: TGTGCCAGCAGCTTGCCAGCGGGGGGCACAGATACGCAGTATTTT. It yields the protein CASSLPAGGTDTQYF.